This T cell receptor beta chain emerged from a study of T-cell memory formation after mild COVID-19. At least ten counts were recorded for this clonotype. CDR1 SGHRS and CDR2 YFSETQ come from the germline V gene. The CDR3 runs to 15 residues. Trimming pared 0 bases from V and 3 bases from J, leaving 13 bases between. Barcoded TCR alpha and TCR beta cDNA libraries with UMIs came from 5'RACE using constant-segment primers. TCRdb re-called the 5' RACE reads through MiXCR, storing one row per CDR3 protein. The sample lists 250,000 to 350,000 distinct CDR3 sequences; about 16% were seen once. The chain carries TRBV5-1 and TRBJ2-7, with D possibly being TRBD1 (6 bases). This TCR derives from a man younger than 35 who had mild COVID-19 (a few samples of this study predate the infection). Cell type and time point are not known. Specimen: PBMCs or a T cell subset sorted from them (not recorded which). As DNA, the CDR3 is TGCGCCAGCAGCTTGGGAGGGGAAGGGGGCTACGAGCAGTACGTC. Translated: CASSLGGEGGYEQYV.